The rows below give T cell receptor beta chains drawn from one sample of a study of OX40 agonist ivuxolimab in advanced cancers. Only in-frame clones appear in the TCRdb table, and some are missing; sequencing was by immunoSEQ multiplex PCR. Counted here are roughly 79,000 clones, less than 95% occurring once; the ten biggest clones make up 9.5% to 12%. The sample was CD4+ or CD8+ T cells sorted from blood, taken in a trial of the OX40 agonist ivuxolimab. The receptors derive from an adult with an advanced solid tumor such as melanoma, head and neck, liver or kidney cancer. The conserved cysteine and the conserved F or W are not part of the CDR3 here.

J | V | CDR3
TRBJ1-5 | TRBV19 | ASSSTVIKQPQH
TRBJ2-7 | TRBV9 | ASSPTGRQGDYEQY
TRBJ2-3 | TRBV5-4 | ASRILEVFPTDTQY
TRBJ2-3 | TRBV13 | ASSLSSGFGLSTDTQY
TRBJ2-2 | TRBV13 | ASSPATQGPNTGELF
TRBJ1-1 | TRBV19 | ASSIGMGSEAF
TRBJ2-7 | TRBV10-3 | AISEGGQGVLYEQY
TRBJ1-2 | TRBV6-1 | ASSEMTGGNGYT
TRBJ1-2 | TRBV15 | ATSRVPWPGGGGLGGYGYT
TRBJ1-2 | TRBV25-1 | ASSERVGHRFSGYT
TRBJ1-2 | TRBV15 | ATSSGVGNNYGYT
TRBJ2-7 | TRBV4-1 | ASSQALLGLAGVYEQY
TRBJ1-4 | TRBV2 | ATAGGYATNEKLF
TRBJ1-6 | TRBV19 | ASFGGSGNSPLH
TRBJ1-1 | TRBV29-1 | SVRFTSGLQVGAF
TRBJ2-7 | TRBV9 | ASSMTGSSYEQY
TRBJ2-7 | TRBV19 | ASSAGTGGYEQY
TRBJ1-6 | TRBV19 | ASSTYEGGKGSPLH
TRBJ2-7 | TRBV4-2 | ASSPGLFPYEQY
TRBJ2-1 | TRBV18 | ASSPAGLAPSSYNEQF